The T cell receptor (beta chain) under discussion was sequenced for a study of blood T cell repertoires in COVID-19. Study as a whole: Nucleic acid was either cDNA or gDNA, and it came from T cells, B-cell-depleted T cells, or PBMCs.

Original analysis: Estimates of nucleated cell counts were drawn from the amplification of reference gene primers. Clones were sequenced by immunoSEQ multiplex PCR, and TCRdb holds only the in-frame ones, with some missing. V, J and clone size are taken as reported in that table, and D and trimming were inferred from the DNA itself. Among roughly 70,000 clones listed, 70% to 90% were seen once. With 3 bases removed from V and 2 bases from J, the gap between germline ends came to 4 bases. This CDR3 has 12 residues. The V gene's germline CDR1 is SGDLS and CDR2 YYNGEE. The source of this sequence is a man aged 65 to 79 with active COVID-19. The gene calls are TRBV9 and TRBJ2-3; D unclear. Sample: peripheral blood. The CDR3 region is CASSALTDTQYF. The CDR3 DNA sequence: TGTGCCAGCAGCGCCCTCACAGATACGCAGTATTTT.